A single sample gave rise to the 26 T cell receptor beta chains below, sequenced in a study of regulatory T cells. Points from the study as a whole: In CD3G-deficient patients, conventional CD4+ T cells were enriched for hydrophobic CDR3 residues at positions 6 and 7.

Amplification used 52 TRBV primers and 13 TRBJ primers. Data came from immunoSEQ multiplex PCR; TCRdb stores just in-frame clones and leaves some out. The repertoire has more than 25,000 clones, less than 95% of them found once; the top ten carry 1.5% to 1.8%. Their antigens are not known. Sequencing was carried out using conventional CD4+ T cells sorted from blood. All receptors come from a person aged 18-35 years with CD3G deficiency.

This clone has only one observation. The gene calls are TRBV19 and TRBJ1-5; the D gene is possibly TRBD1 (5 bases). CDR1 and CDR2 from the germline V gene are LNHDA and SQIVND (reference sequence). The CDR3 runs to 13 residues. V lost 5 bases to trimming and J lost 7 bases, with 12 bases between them. Here the CDR3 reads CASSAGLGQPQHF. CDR3 nucleotide sequence: TGTGCCAGTAGTGCAGGGTTGGGGCAGCCCCAGCATTTT.

The V and J genes are TRBV6-1 and TRBJ2-7, with D possibly TRBD1 on 6 matching bases. The germline V gene has CDR1 MNHNS and CDR2 SASEGT. The CDR3 runs to 14 residues. The V gene lost 2 bases and the J gene lost 2 bases, with 10 bases spanning the gap. CDR3 DNA: TGTGCCAGCAGTGAAATCAGGGGACCCTACGAGCAGTACTTC. Amino acids: CASSEIRGPYEQYF.

The J gene is TRBJ1-5, the V gene TRBV27, with D possibly TRBD1 on 5 matching bases. V was shortened by 5 bases and J by 1 base, with 18 bases between the two germline ends. This CDR3 is built from 17 residues. Germline CDR1 MNHEY, CDR2 SMNVEV (reference sequence). The CDR3 spells CASSPVIGVGSNQPQHF. The CDR3 nucleotides are TGTGCCAGCAGTCCCGTTATAGGGGTAGGAAGCAATCAGCCCCAGCATTTT.

The rearrangement joins TRBV6-1 to TRBJ1-1; no clear D gene. This CDR3 has 13 amino acids. V lost 6 bases to trimming and J lost 3 bases, with 11 bases between them. Looked up from germline, CDR1 is MNHNS and CDR2 is SASEGT. The CDR3 sequence is CASRRVSYTEAFF. The CDR3 DNA reads as TGTGCCAGCAGGAGGGTAAGTTACACTGAAGCTTTCTTT.

This chain links TRBV6-7 with TRBJ2-7, with 7 bases identical to TRBD1. TRBV6-7 is an ORF; its function is uncertain. The CDR3 runs to 19 residues. J lost 0 bases, V lost 6 bases, and 20 bases had no gene match. The CDR3 is CASSYYPGQSSRSSYEQYV. In DNA form, the CDR3 reads TGTGCCAGCAGCTATTACCCGGGACAGTCCTCCAGGAGCTCCTACGAGCAGTACGTC.

The chain has TRBV18 and TRBJ1-1; D ambiguous. The germline V gene has CDR1 KGHSH and CDR2 LQKENI. Trimming took off 10 bases at V and 2 bases at J, with 23 bases between the two ends. This CDR3 is 16 amino acids long. The CDR3 region is CATRPQASTVNTEAFF. The CDR3 DNA follows: TGTGCCACCCGACCCCAGGCTTCGACGGTTAACACTGAAGCTTTCTTT.

This chain links TRBV7-9 with TRBJ2-1, with D possibly TRBD1 on 5 matching bases. Trimming removed 3 bases at V and 3 bases at J, with 9 bases between. Germline V CDR1 and CDR2: SEHNR, FQNEAQ (reference sequence). The CDR3 spans 14 residues. The CDR3 region has the DNA TGTGCCAGCAGCTTGAGGCAGGGCTACAATGAGCAGTTCTTC. Protein: CASSLRQGYNEQFF.

The gene calls are TRBV4-2 and TRBJ2-2, with D maybe TRBD2 (6 bases). Germline CDR1 LGHNA, CDR2 YNFKEQ. This CDR3 comprises 13 residues. The ends were cut back, 1 base at V and 11 bases at J, with 11 bases in the middle. CDR3 DNA: TGTGCCAGCAGCCAAGGGGGGGAGCGAGAGCTGTTTTTT. Translating gives CASSQGGERELFF.

This chain connects TRBV7-9 to TRBJ2-1, with unresolved D. The germline V gene encodes CDR1 SEHNR and CDR2 FQNEAQ (reference sequence). The CDR3 runs to 15 residues. Trimming cost V 4 bases and J 6 bases, with 16 bases left between them. The CDR3 reads CASSSFLSNRNEQFF. The CDR3 coding sequence is TGTGCCAGCAGCTCGTTCTTGTCGAACCGCAATGAGCAGTTCTTC.

The chain couples TRBV7-9 to TRBJ2-6; D gene ambiguous. Germline V gives CDR1 SEHNR, CDR2 FQNEAQ (reference sequence). The CDR3 loop spans 16 amino acids. Deletions cut 3 bases from V and 0 bases from J, with 9 bases between. DNA of the CDR3: TGTGCCAGCAGCTTCGGTCGGAACTCTGGGGCCAACGTCCTGACTTTC. It specifies CASSFGRNSGANVLTF.

This chain joins TRBV7-2 and TRBJ2-1, with D maybe TRBD2 (6 bases). This CDR3 comprises 14 residues. V shed 0 bases and J shed 6 bases, with 9 bases lying between them. The germline gives CDR1 SGHTA, CDR2 FQGNSA. The CDR3 nucleotides read TGTGCCAGCAGCTTAGCTCTAGCGAGCAATGAGCAGTTCTTC. Amino acids: CASSLALASNEQFF.

The rearrangement joins TRBV7-9 to TRBJ2-5, with D hard to call. V was shortened by 5 bases and J by 5 bases, with 12 bases between the two germline ends. The CDR3 sequence is 13 residues long. From germline, CDR1 is SEHNR and CDR2 FQNEAQ (reference sequence). The CDR3 region is CASSRAARETQYF. CDR3 nucleotide sequence: TGTGCCAGCAGCCGGGCCGCGCGGGAGACCCAGTACTTC.

The chain is built from TRBV28 and TRBJ2-7, with 7 positions matching TRBD1. This CDR3 contains 14 residues. CDR1 and CDR2 (germline): MDHEN, SYDVKM. The ends lost 6 bases at V and 5 bases at J; junction bases unmatched: 10. Here the CDR3 DNA reads TGTGCCAGCAGAAGACGGGACAGATTCAACGAGCAGTACTTC. Encoded protein: CASRRRDRFNEQYF.

The chain is built from TRBV29-1 and TRBJ1-6; 7 bases agree with TRBD1. This CDR3 has 16 amino acids. Germline V lookup: CDR1 SQVTM, CDR2 ANQGSEA. The trim removed 7 bases at V and 0 bases at J, leaving 9 bases unmatched. The CDR3 spells CSGGQRLSSYNSPLHF. Here the CDR3 DNA reads TGCAGCGGGGGACAGCGCCTTAGCTCCTATAATTCACCCCTCCACTTT.

This chain links TRBV4-3 with TRBJ2-1; D possibly corresponds to TRBD2 (5 bases). CDR1 is LGHNA and CDR2 is YSLEER in the germline V gene. This CDR3 contains 12 residues. V lost 1 base and J lost 8, with 6 bases in between. Here the CDR3 DNA reads TGCGCCAGCAGCCAAGCGAGGGATGAGCAGTTCTTC. Its translation: CASSQARDEQFF.

The V gene is TRBV25-1, the J gene TRBJ1-2, with 7 bases aligning to TRBD1. Germline CDR1 and CDR2: MGHDK and SYGVNS. The CDR3 has 15 residues. Trimming took 5 bases from V and 0 from J; bases not matched to a gene: 6. The CDR3 loop reads CASSRTGTANYGYTF. The CDR3, as DNA: TGTGCCAGCAGTCGAACGGGGACAGCTAACTATGGCTACACCTTC.

This clone was seen a single time. The chain employs TRBV7-9 and TRBJ1-1, with no clear D. The germline V gene has CDR1 SEHNR and CDR2 FQNEAQ (reference sequence). With 5 bases removed from V and 1 base from J, the gap between germline ends came to 8 bases. This CDR3 is 13 amino acids long. CDR3 bases: TGTGCCAGCAGCCTGACGGAGAACACTGAAGCTTTCTTT. Amino acid sequence: CASSLTENTEAFF.

The rearrangement joins TRBV27 to TRBJ2-1; D perhaps matches TRBD1 (6 bases). V shed 5 bases and J shed 7 bases, with 12 bases lying between them. The CDR3 is 13 residues long. Germline-derived CDR1 and CDR2 are MNHEY and SMNVEV (reference sequence). CDR3: CASSATGMNEQFF. CDR3 in DNA: TGTGCCAGCAGTGCGACAGGAATGAATGAGCAGTTCTTC.

V gene TRBV6-1 combines with J gene TRBJ1-2, with D hard to call. Trimming shortened V by 5 bases and J by 7 bases, and 11 bases separated the two germline ends. CDR1 is MNHNS and CDR2 is SASEGT in the germline V gene. The CDR3 length is 12 residues. In DNA form, the CDR3 reads TGTGCCAGCAGTTCCGGGTATACTGGCTACACCTTC. It yields the protein CASSSGYTGYTF.

V usage is TRBV30 and J usage is TRBJ2-3; 13 bases map to TRBD2. The CDR3 is 15 residues long. V was clipped by 2 bases and J by 10 bases; unmatched bases: 9. Germline V gene data show CDR1 as GTSNPN and CDR2 as SVGIG (reference sequence). The CDR3 protein is CAWSLTAGTSGAQYF. The CDR3 DNA sequence: TGTGCCTGGAGTCTTACTGCTGGGACTAGCGGGGCGCAGTATTTT.

The rearrangement uses TRBV28 and TRBJ1-2; TRBD1 matches 8 bases. The V gene's germline CDR1 is MDHEN and CDR2 SYDVKM. CDR3 length: 13 residues. Unmatched junction bases numbered 1, after V lost 3 bases and J lost 4 bases. CDR3 loop: CASSFDRGYGYTF. The DNA for the CDR3 is TGTGCCAGCAGTTTCGACAGGGGCTATGGCTACACCTTC.

The CDR3 DNA reads TGTGCCAGCAGCTTCGACGACACTGAAGCTTTCTTT. It codes for CASSFDDTEAFF. The chain joins TRBV7-9 to TRBJ1-1; D is unresolved. Germline lookup yields CDR1 SEHNR and CDR2 FQNEAQ (reference sequence). V shed 3 bases and J shed 3 bases, with 5 bases lying between them. The CDR3 length is 12 residues.

The chain combines TRBV19 with TRBJ2-7; no reliable D call. This CDR3 spans 12 amino acids. The V gene lost 5 bases and the J gene lost 5 bases, with 10 bases spanning the gap. CDR1 is LNHDA and CDR2 is SQIVND in the germline V gene (reference sequence). CDR3 nucleotide sequence: TGTGCCAGTAGTGGCTCCGGTGACGAGCAGTACTTC. Amino acid sequence: CASSGSGDEQYF.

The V call is TRBV2, the J call TRBJ2-1; D is perhaps TRBD1 (5 bases). This CDR3 is 15 amino acids long. Germline assignment: CDR1 SNHLY and CDR2 FYNNEI. V lost 3 bases, J lost 6 bases, and 15 bases lay in between. The CDR3 nucleotides are TGTGCCAGCAGTGAGGGCAGGGTGTTAAGCAATGAGCAGTTCTTC. This codes for CASSEGRVLSNEQFF.

The J gene is TRBJ2-1, the V gene TRBV7-9, with 8 bases identical to TRBD2. Germline V gives CDR1 SEHNR, CDR2 FQNEAQ (reference sequence). This CDR3 is built from 16 residues. Germline trimming cut 2 bases from V and 9 bases from J; bases unmatched to any gene: 12. The DNA for the CDR3 is TGTGCCAGCAGCTTACGGCGGGGACTAGGGGAAAGTGAGCAGTTCTTC. Translation gives CASSLRRGLGESEQFF.

V is TRBV28 and J is TRBJ2-7; D remains unclear. Germline V gene lookup returns CDR1 MDHEN and CDR2 SYDVKM. This CDR3 has 15 amino acids. V dropped 3 bases and J dropped 1 base, with 13 bases sitting between them. CDR3 region: CASSFYTDPSYEQYF. The DNA for the CDR3 is TGTGCCAGCAGTTTTTATACAGACCCATCCTACGAGCAGTACTTC.